This T cell receptor (beta chain) is drawn from a study of cytomegalovirus exposure and HLA in healthy donors. Study-level information: From HLA-typed donors, an early data release held tens of millions of unique TCRs. About 84% of a few hundred genotyped donors fell in the Caucasian-associated ancestry cluster. Study outcomes and limitations: Later analysis showed TCR association rates varying by HLA locus, highest for DRB1 and lowest for HLA-C.

PCR was performed using 60 Vbeta and 13 Jbeta primers. Using immunoSEQ multiplex PCR, the repertoire was profiled, and TCRdb retains in-frame clones only, with some absent. The sample has roughly 160,000 clones; 80% to 90% are singletons. This CDR3 has 15 amino acids. The germline V gene has CDR1 SGDLS and CDR2 YYNGEE. The J segment lost 1 base and the V segment lost 2 bases, leaving 5 bases of the junction unmatched. The sample holds one count of this clone. Its antigen is unknown. Sequences were obtained from PBMCs. The chain links TRBV9 to TRBJ1-1, with 7 bases aligning to TRBD1. The clonotype originates from a man younger than 30 in good health and CMV-seropositive. The CDR3 spells CASSVTGVQNTEAFF. DNA of the CDR3: TGTGCCAGCAGCGTCACAGGGGTCCAGAACACTGAAGCTTTCTTT.